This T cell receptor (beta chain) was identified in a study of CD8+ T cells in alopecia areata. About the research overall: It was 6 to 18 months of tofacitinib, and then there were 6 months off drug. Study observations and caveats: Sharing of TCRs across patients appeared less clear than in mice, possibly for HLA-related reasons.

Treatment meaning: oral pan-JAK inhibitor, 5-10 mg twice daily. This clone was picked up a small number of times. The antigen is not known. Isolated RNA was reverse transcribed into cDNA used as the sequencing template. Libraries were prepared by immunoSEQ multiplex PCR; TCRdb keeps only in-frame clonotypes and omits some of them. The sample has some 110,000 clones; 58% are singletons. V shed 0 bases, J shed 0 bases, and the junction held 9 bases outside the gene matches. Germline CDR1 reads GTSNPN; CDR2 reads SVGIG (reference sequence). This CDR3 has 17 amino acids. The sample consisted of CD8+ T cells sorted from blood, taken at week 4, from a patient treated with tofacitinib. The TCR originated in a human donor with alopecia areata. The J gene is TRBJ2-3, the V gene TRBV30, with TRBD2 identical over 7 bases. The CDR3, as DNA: TGTGCCTGGAGTGTTGGGAGGGAAATGGCTAGCACAGATACGCAGTATTTT. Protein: CAWSVGREMASTDTQYF.